This T cell receptor (beta chain) was sequenced in a study of T cell repertoires in cytomegalovirus infection. Study information: It was the public TCR beta signatures that indicated both CMV infection and matching HLA type. Notes on the study in general: Predominance within the ex vivo response was attributable to HLA-C-restricted CMV-specific TCR beta clonotypes. CMV carriers with the relevant HLA were identified by cumulative public TCR beta family frequency.

This clonotype was observed many times. The antigen is unknown. TCRdb used MiXCR to reprocess the reads, holding one entry per CDR3 protein. Counted here are more than 150,000 distinct CDR3 sequences, approximately 19% occurring once; the ten biggest clones make up less than 3%. The germline V gene has CDR1 SGHTA and CDR2 FQGNSA. CDR3 length: 15 residues. Trimming at V came to 4 bases and at J to 5 bases, leaving 7 bases not matched to a gene. Sequenced: PBMCs. This clonotype was sampled from a human donor in good health (CMV status not recorded). Some clones in this sample may be carry-over from other donors' samples. The chain is built from TRBV7-2 and TRBJ2-5; 10 nucleotides align to TRBD2. CDR3 nucleotide sequence: TGTGCCAGCAGCTCCCCGGGACTAGCGACGGAGACCCAGTACTTC. It encodes CASSSPGLATETQYF.